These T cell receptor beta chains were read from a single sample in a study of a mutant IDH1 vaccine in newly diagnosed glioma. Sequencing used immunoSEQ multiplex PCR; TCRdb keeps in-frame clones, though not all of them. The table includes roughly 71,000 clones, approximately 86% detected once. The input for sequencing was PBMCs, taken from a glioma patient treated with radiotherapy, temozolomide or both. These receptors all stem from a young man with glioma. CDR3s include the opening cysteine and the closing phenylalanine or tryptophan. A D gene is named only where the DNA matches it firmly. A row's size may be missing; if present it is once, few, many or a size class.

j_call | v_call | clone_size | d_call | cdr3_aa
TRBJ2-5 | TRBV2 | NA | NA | CASSDPGLDVPETQYF
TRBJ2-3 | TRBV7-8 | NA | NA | CASSLGDSYTDTQYF
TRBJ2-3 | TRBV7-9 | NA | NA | CASSISYQGTQYF
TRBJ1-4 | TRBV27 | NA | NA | CASSETGRPREKLFF
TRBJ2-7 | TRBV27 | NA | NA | CASSRSTGIEQYF
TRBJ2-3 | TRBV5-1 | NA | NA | CASRKQAGVSTDTQYF
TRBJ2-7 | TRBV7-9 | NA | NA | CASSFSNDYEQYF
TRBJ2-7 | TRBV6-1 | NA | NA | CASSGSNGVTYEQYF
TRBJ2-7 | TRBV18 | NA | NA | CASSPPGKGGYEQYF
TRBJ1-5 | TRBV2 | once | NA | CASSGFDRYYSNQPQHF
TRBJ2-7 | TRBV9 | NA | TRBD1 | CASSAAGTAISYEQYF
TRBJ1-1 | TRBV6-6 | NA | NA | CASSPRSTGGGTEAFF
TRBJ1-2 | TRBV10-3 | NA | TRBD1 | CAIRPGQGRSGGYTF
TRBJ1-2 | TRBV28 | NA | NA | CASSFRYGYTF
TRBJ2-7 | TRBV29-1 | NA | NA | CSVEPGPSREQYF
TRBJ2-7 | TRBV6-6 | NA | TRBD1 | CASSYQGALNEQYF
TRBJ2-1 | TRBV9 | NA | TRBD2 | CASSGDVGLAGDNEQFF
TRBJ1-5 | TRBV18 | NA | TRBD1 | CASSPVWTGVNQPQHF
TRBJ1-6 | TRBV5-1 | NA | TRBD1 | CASSLAGTGGSPLHF
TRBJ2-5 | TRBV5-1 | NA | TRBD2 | CASSFQLWLAEKETQYF
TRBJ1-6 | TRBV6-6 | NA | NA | CASSTGWANSPLHF
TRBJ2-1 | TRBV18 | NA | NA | CASSPNLGELEQFF
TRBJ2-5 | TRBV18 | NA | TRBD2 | CASSLGLAGVETQYF
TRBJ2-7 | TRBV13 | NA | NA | CASSFIQAYEQYF
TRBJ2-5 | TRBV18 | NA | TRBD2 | CASSRGLEEETQYF
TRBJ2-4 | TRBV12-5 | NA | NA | CASGLGTNIQYF
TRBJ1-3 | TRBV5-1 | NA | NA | CASRNQTLSGNTIYF
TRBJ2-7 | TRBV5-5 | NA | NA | CASSSLIPGSQLREQYF
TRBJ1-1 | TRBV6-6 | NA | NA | CASSHSGTEAFF
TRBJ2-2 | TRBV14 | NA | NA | CASSQLRDSGDTGELFF
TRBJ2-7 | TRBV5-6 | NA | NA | CASSLRQGSHEQYF
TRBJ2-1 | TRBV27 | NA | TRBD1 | CASAPGQYNEQFF
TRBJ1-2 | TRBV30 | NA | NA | CAWSVIQGDGYTF
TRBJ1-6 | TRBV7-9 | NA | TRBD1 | CASSLTPGTGKSPLHF
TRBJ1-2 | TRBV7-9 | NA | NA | CASSPRQAPLYGYTF
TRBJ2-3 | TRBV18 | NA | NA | CASSLYQAGTDTQYF
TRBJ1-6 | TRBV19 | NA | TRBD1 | CASSPGQGPNSPLHF